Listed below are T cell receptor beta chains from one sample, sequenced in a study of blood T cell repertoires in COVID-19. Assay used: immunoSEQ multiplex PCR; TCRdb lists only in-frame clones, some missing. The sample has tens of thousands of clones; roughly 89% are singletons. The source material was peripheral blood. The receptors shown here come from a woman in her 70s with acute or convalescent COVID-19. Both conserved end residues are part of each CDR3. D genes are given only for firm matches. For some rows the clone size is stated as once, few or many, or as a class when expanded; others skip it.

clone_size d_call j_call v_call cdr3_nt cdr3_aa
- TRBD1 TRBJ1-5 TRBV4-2 TGTGCCAGCAGCCAAAAACAGGGGATGCAGCAGCCCCAGCATTTT CASSQKQGMQQPQHF
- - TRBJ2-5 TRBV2 TGTGCCAGCAGTGCCCCGGGGGTTCAAGAGACCCAGTACTTC CASSAPGVQETQYF
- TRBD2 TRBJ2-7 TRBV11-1 TGTGCCAGCAGCTCTAGGGGACTAGCGGGAGCATACGAGCAGTACTTC CASSSRGLAGAYEQYF
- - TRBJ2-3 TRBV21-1 TGTGCCAGCAGCCCGCCGCCGGGGGGTTTGGCAGATACGCAGTATTTT CASSPPPGGLADTQYF
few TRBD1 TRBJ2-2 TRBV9 TGTGCCAGCAGCGAAACCTACAGGGGGCGCATCACCGGGGAGCTGTTTTTT CASSETYRGRITGELFF
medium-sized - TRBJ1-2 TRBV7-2 TGTGCCAGCAGCCCCGTCACCACAGGGTATGGCTACACCTTC CASSPVTTGYGYTF
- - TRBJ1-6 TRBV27 TGTGCCACCAGGGTACAGCCTAATTCACCCCTCCACTTT CATRVQPNSPLHF
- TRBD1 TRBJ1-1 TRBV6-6 TGTGCCAGCAGTTTCCTGCTAGACAGGGGCTATGAAGCTTTCTTT CASSFLLDRGYEAFF
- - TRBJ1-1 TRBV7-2 TGTGCCAGCAGCTTTAGACAGAAGAACACTGAAGCTTTCTTT CASSFRQKNTEAFF
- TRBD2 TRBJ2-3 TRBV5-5 TGTGCCAGCACCACCCGAGCGGGGACAGATACGCAGTATTTT CASTTRAGTDTQYF
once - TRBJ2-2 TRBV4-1 TGCGCCAGCAGCCAAACAGGGAAGGGGCCCGGGGAGCTGTTTTTT CASSQTGKGPGELFF
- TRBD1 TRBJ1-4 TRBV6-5 TGTGCCAGCAGTTACAGCTGGGGGACAGATAATGAAAAACTGTTTTTT CASSYSWGTDNEKLFF
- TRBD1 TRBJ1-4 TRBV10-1 TGCGCCAGCAGTGATTCGGACAGGGCTAATGAAAAACTGTTTTTT CASSDSDRANEKLFF
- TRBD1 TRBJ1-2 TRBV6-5 TGTGCCAGCAGGGACTCGGACAGGACCTATGGCTACACCTTC CASRDSDRTYGYTF
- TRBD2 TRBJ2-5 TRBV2 TGTGCCAGCACCCGGACTAGCGGGAGAGGGGAGACCCAGTACTTC CASTRTSGRGETQYF
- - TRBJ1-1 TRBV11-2 TGTGCCAGCAGGAAACCCGGGAGGGCGAACACTGAAGCTTTCTTT CASRKPGRANTEAFF
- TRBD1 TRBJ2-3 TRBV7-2 TGTGCCAGCAGCCCAATGGGGACAGGCACAGATACGCAGTATTTT CASSPMGTGTDTQYF
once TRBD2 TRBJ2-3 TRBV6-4 TGTGCCAGCAGTGACCGGGTAGCGGGGGGTCGCACAGATACGCAGTATTTT CASSDRVAGGRTDTQYF
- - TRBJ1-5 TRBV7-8 TGTGCCAGCAGCTTAGCTTTCGGCAATCAGCCCCAGCATTTT CASSLAFGNQPQHF
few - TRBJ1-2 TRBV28 TGTGCCAGCAGTTTCTCGGGAAGGTACTATGGCTACACCTTC CASSFSGRYYGYTF
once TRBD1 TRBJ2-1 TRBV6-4 TGTGCCAGCAGTAAGACCGGGACAGGGGGGAATGAGCAGTTCTTC CASSKTGTGGNEQFF
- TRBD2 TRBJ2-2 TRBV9 TGTGCCAGCAGCGCGGACCTTAGTTCGCTTTTCGCGGGAGGACCGAACACCGGGGAGCTGTTTTTT CASSADLSSLFAGGPNTGELFF
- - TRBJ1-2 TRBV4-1 TGCGCCAGCAGCCAAGAGTCAAGGGGGTCGTATGGCTACACCTTC CASSQESRGSYGYTF
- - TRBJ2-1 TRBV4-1 TGCGCCAGCAGCCAAGGGAGCATGTCCGTTGAGCAGTTCTTC CASSQGSMSVEQFF
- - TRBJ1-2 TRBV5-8 TGTGCCAGCAGCCCCTTGGGGCAGGGAGGCGGCTACACCTTC CASSPLGQGGGYTF
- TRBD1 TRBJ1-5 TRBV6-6 TGTGCCAGCAGTTACACGGACAGGGGAGGGCATTTT CASSYTDRGGHF
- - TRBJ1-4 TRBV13 TGTGCCAGCAGCTTAGGCAGTATGGGGGGGGAAAAACTGTTTTTT CASSLGSMGGEKLFF
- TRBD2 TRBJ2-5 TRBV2 TGTGCCAGCAGGGCTAGCGGGGGTCCCCAAGAGACCCAGTACTTC CASRASGGPQETQYF
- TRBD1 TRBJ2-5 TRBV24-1 TGTGCCACCAGTGACCCTCGGGACAGGGGATACGGTGAGACCCAGTACTTC CATSDPRDRGYGETQYF
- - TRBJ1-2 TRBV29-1 TGCAGCGTTGAGGTCGGCGGTAACTATGGCTACACCTTC CSVEVGGNYGYTF
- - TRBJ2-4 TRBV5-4 TGTGCCACCCCCAAACCTTTCGACAGGACAAAAAACATTCAGTACTTC CATPKPFDRTKNIQYF
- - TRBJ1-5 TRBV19 TGTGCCAGTAGTATCAGGGGAATGGGTGGTCAGCCCCAGCATTTT CASSIRGMGGQPQHF
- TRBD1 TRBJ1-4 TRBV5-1 TGCGCCAGCAGCCCGGGACAGGGCTGGGAACTGTTTTTT CASSPGQGWELFF
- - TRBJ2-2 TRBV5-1 TGCGCCAGCAGCTCACCCCGGGACTCTTTGTCCGGGGAGCTGTTTTTT CASSSPRDSLSGELFF
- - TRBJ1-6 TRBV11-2 TGTGCCAGCAGCCCAAGGGGTTCACCCCTCCACTTT CASSPRGSPLHF
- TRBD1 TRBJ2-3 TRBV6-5 TGTGCCAGCAGTTACGACAGGGTGGCTAGCACAGATACGCAGTATTTT CASSYDRVASTDTQYF
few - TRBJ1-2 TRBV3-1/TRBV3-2 TGTGCCAGCAGCCAAATAGCGTACTATGGCTACACCTTC CASSQIAYYGYTF
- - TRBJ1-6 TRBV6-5 TGTGCCAGCAGTACTACAGGGAATTCACCCCTCCACTTT CASSTTGNSPLHF
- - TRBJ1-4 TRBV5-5 TGTGCCAGCAGCTTGTTGCCCGGGGAAAAACTGTTTTTT CASSLLPGEKLFF
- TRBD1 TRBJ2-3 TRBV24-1 TGTGCCACCAGCCTAGGGGGCTTGACTAGCACAGATACGCAGTATTTT CATSLGGLTSTDTQYF
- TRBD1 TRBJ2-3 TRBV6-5 TGTGCCAGCAGTACAGGGGGCGGCCCAGATACGCAGTATTTT CASSTGGGPDTQYF
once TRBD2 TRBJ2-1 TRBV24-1 TGTGCCACCAGTGACTCTAGCGGAGCATCCTACAATGAGCAGTTCTTC CATSDSSGASYNEQFF
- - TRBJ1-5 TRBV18 TGTGCCAGCTCACCGGGGGGACATCAGCCCCAGCATTTT CASSPGGHQPQHF
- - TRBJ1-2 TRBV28 TGTGCCAGCAGGCAGGGCAGCTATGGCTACACCTTC CASRQGSYGYTF
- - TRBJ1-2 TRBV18 TGTGCCAGCTCACCAGGTTCGCCAGGGAACCACTATGGCTACACCTTC CASSPGSPGNHYGYTF
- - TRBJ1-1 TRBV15 TGTGCCACCAGCAGAGATCCGGACTTTTTGAACACTGAAGCTTTCTTT CATSRDPDFLNTEAFF
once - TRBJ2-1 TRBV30 TGTGCCTGGAGTAAGCTTGCGGGTGATTACAATGAGCAGTTCTTC CAWSKLAGDYNEQFF
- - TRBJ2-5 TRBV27 TGTGCCAGCAGTCCTACCCAGGGAATCCAAGAGACCCAGTACTTC CASSPTQGIQETQYF
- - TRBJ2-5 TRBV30 TGTGCCTGGAGTCTTGCAGGGCTGGAGACCCAGTACTTC CAWSLAGLETQYF
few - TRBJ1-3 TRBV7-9 TGTGCCAGCAGCCTAAGACAGATCGGAAACACCATATATTTT CASSLRQIGNTIYF
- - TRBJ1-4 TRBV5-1 TGCGCCAGCAGCCCGGGGGGGGAGCATGAAAAACTGTTTTTT CASSPGGEHEKLFF
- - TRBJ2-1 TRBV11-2 TGTGCCAGCACCCGAATGAGGAGCTCCTACAATGAGCAGTTCTTC CASTRMRSSYNEQFF
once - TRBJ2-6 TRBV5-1 TGCGCCAGCAGCTTGATCGGCGGGCCTAGCTCTGGGGCCAACGTCCTGACTTTC CASSLIGGPSSGANVLTF
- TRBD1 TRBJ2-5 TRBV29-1 TGCAGCGTTGAAGATTTGGGACAGCATTTCCAAGAGACCCAGTACTTC CSVEDLGQHFQETQYF